One T cell receptor (beta chain) is described in this entry. This clonotype was seen more than once but under ten times. Its antigen is currently not known. No clone much larger than this one lies a single base away; base qualities are absent. According to the study, the label for this sample's treatment or condition signals: allogeneic hematopoietic cell transplantation with graft depleted of TCRalphabeta T cells and CD19 B cells. TCRalphabeta/CD19-depleted allogeneic hematopoietic cell grafts were given to the transplant recipients, all of whom were children. This record belongs to a study of T-cell reconstitution after alpha-beta-depleted transplantation in children (dated by TCRdb to 2016 to 2018). Regarding the complete study: T-cell immune reconstitution after TCRalphabeta/CD19-depleted allogeneic hematopoietic cell transplantation in children was quantitatively tracked in the study by means of TCR repertoire profiling. The study at large found these results: The frequencies of hyperexpanded clones fell over the following months, and after one year, T-cell counts and TCRbeta diversity were mostly attributed to newly produced T cells. The high TCRbeta diversity at day 60 in some patients was ascribed to recipient T cells and intrathymic progenitors that had survived conditioning. The apparently early alphabetaT-cell count recovery about two months after transplant was reportedly dependent on only several hundred rapidly expanded clones derived from non-depleted graft cells.

The V end loses 6 bases and the J end loses 5 bases, and a stretch of 10 bases separates them. The CDR3 has 12 amino acids, counting the end cysteine and phenylalanine. The CDR3 DNA has 36 bases and is translated from base 1. CDR1 and CDR2 are drawn from the germline V gene: MDHEN, SYDVKM. The library was prepared using PCR. For sequencing, an Illumina HiSeq 2500 was employed. TCR library preparation used molecular barcoding, with unique molecular identifiers applied to normalize quantification of the TCRbeta repertoire. The public reads were reprocessed in TCRdb via fastp at Q25 and MiXCR, keeping in-frame beta chains. Every entry covers one CDR3 protein and lists the most common genes and DNA from its rows. Present in this sample are about 110,000 distinct CDR3 sequences, over 9% of which were seen just once. Less than 40% of the sample rests with the top ten.

This sample comprised PBMCs, obtained before TCRalphabeta/CD19-depleted stem cell transplant. This TCR came from a boy younger than 10 with acute lymphoblastic leukemia, due to receive a stem cell transplant. This chain joins TRBV28 to TRBJ1-1; the D gene is not confidently resolved. For the CDR3, the sequence is CASRQGRTEAFF. The nucleotides read TGTGCCAGCAGGCAAGGGAGAACTGAAGCTTTCTTT.